There are a few counts of the clone carrying this T cell receptor (beta chain). Antigen specificity is unknown. These data are taken from a study of T-cell memory formation after mild COVID-19. Study background: The two donors had largely donor-specific TCR clusters.

Study-wide results and caveats: Chiefly within CM and EM were the contracting CD4+ clones; CD8+ ones were within EMRA. Among clones contracting day 15 to 85, CD4/CD8 was balanced, whereas later expanders leaned CD4+. Cross-reactive memory seemingly joined, as some responding clones were found in pre-infection memory.

Using its own MiXCR run on the 5' RACE reads, TCRdb lists one record per CDR3 protein. The sample records hundreds of thousands of distinct CDR3 sequences, approximately 15% being singletons. There are 15 residues in the CDR3. Germline assignment: CDR1 SGHAT and CDR2 FQNNGV. V dropped 0 bases and J dropped 2 bases, with 9 bases sitting between them. This chain links TRBV11-2 with TRBJ2-3; D is unclear. Sequenced input: PBMCs or a T cell subset sorted from them (not recorded which). The clonotype originates from a man in his late teens or twenties who had mild COVID-19 (a few samples of this study predate the infection). Cell type and time point are not known. CDR3 sequence reads: CASSLDSGSTDTQYF. Written as DNA, the CDR3 is TGTGCCAGCAGCTTAGATTCCGGCTCCACAGATACGCAGTATTTT.